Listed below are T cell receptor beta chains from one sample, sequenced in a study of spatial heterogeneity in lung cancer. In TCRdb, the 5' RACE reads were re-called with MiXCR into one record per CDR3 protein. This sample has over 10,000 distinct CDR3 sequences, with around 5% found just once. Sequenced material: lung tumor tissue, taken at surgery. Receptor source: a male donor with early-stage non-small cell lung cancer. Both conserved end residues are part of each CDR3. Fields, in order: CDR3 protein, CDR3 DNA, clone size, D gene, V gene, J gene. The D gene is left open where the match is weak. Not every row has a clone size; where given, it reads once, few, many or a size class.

CASSFINSPLHF	TGTGCCAGCAGCTTCATCAATTCACCCCTCCACTTT	many	NA	TRBV5-5	TRBJ1-6
CASSPRTGNNEQFF	TGTGCCAGCAGCCCCCGGACAGGGAACAATGAGCAGTTCTTC	NA	TRBD1	TRBV7-2	TRBJ2-1
CASSRRDRGREETQYF	TGTGCCAGCAGCCGCCGGGACAGGGGGCGAGAAGAGACCCAGTACTTC	many	TRBD1	TRBV6-6	TRBJ2-5
CASSPQSGTDYGYTF	TGTGCCAGCAGCCCTCAATCCGGGACAGACTATGGCTACACCTTC	many	TRBD1	TRBV7-2	TRBJ1-2
CASRPVAGAYNEQFF	TGTGCCAGCAGGCCAGTTGCGGGGGCCTACAATGAGCAGTTCTTC	NA	TRBD2	TRBV27	TRBJ2-1
CASSYGRRPNTGELFF	TGTGCCAGCAGTTACGGACGGCGACCGAACACCGGGGAGCTGTTTTTT	many	NA	TRBV6-6	TRBJ2-2
CAIMDREVRGYTF	TGTGCCATCATGGACAGGGAAGTTCGGGGCTACACCTTC	NA	TRBD1	TRBV27	TRBJ1-2
CASSLEALRGRSTQYF	TGTGCCAGCAGCTTAGAAGCCTTGCGGGGGCGGAGTACGCAGTATTTT	many	NA	TRBV7-2	TRBJ2-3
CASRGLATSTDTQYF	TGTGCCAGCAGAGGACTAGCCACGTCGACAGATACGCAGTATTTT	medium-sized	TRBD2	TRBV2	TRBJ2-3
CASRRDSPGLAYSEQFF	TGTGCCAGCAGGAGGGACAGCCCGGGACTAGCGTATAGTGAGCAGTTCTTC	many	TRBD2	TRBV12-3/TRBV12-4	TRBJ2-1
CASSLLGDTQYF	TGTGCCAGCAGCTTATTGGGAGATACGCAGTATTTT	many	NA	TRBV7-2	TRBJ2-3
CSVVAAPTNEKLFF	TGCAGCGTTGTGGCAGCTCCAACTAATGAAAAACTGTTTTTT	many	NA	TRBV29-1	TRBJ1-4
CASSPDRGGTGELFF	TGTGCCAGCAGCCCCGACAGGGGTGGCACCGGGGAGCTGTTTTTT	many	TRBD1	TRBV2	TRBJ2-2
CASSPRQHSNQPQHF	TGTGCCAGCTCACCAAGACAGCATAGCAATCAGCCCCAGCATTTT	many	NA	TRBV18	TRBJ1-5
CASSLDRTYEQYF	TGTGCCAGCAGCTTAGACCGGACCTACGAGCAGTACTTC	many	NA	TRBV7-9	TRBJ2-7
CASSLDGVGLDEQFF	TGTGCCAGCAGCTTAGACGGGGTAGGGCTGGATGAGCAGTTCTTC	many	NA	TRBV7-2	TRBJ2-1
CASSLLGTANVLTF	TGTGCCAGCAGCTTATTAGGGACAGCCAACGTCCTGACTTTC	many	NA	TRBV7-9	TRBJ2-6
CASSQEGFEAFF	TGTGCCAGCAGTCAGGAGGGGTTTGAAGCTTTCTTT	many	NA	TRBV28	TRBJ1-1
CASSPRTGFGNEQFF	TGTGCCAGCAGCCCAAGGACAGGGTTCGGCAATGAGCAGTTCTTC	many	TRBD1	TRBV6-2/TRBV6-3	TRBJ2-1
CASSQGWAYNEQFF	TGCGCCAGCAGCCAAGGCTGGGCTTACAATGAGCAGTTCTTC	many	NA	TRBV4-1	TRBJ2-1
CASSQAGGPETQYF	TGCGCCAGCAGCCAAGCGGGAGGGCCGGAGACCCAGTACTTC	many	TRBD2	TRBV4-1	TRBJ2-5
CSAWGTSGGGEQFF	TGCAGTGCTTGGGGGACTAGCGGGGGCGGTGAGCAGTTCTTC	many	TRBD2	TRBV20-1	TRBJ2-1